This TCR beta chain was obtained from a study of identical twins. Everyone who gave samples was a healthy Caucasian. TCRdb itself ran the 5' RACE reads through MiXCR, one entry per CDR3 protein. The sample has 1.5 million to 2 million distinct CDR3 sequences, around 33% seen once; the top ten hold about 0.27%. V was pared by 0 bases and J by 4 bases, with 8 bases of the junction left unmatched. Germline V gives CDR1 SGHDT, CDR2 YYEEEE. This CDR3 spans 18 amino acids. Comment on this clonotype: Its antigen is not known.

General study results and limits: The abundant beta clonotypes from cord blood had fewer insertions, and memory repertoires had none of this. Model-predicted out-of-frame TCR alpha sharing fell below observed values in monozygotic twins.

Sequenced sample: cord blood. The chain uses TRBV5-6 and TRBJ2-1, with TRBD2 matching over 12 bases. This sequence originates from a newborn girl in good health. This CDR3 reads CASSLGLAGAYYYNEQFF. The CDR3 DNA is TGTGCCAGCAGCTTGGGACTAGCGGGAGCCTATTATTACAATGAGCAGTTCTTC.